The next 21 T cell receptor beta chains were all read from a single sample in a study of CD8 T cells in ankylosing spondylitis. Each CDR3 protein gets one entry after TCRdb re-called the 5' RACE reads with MiXCR. The repertoire holds 200,000 to 300,000 distinct CDR3 sequences, with about 24% as singletons. Specimen: blood, either unsorted or a sorted T cell fraction (not recorded which). Every receptor here comes from a male donor with ankylosing spondylitis or in good health (not recorded which).

V gene TRBV2 combines with J gene TRBJ2-4, with D possibly matching TRBD1 (6 bases). CDR3 length: 16 residues. V lost 4 bases to trimming and J lost 6 bases, with 19 bases between them. The germline V gene encodes CDR1 SNHLY and CDR2 FYNNEI. The CDR3 region is CASSVQGFSLRNIQYF. The DNA for the CDR3 is TGTGCCAGCAGTGTTCAGGGGTTTTCGCTTAGAAACATTCAGTACTTC.

V and J are TRBV20-1 and TRBJ2-1; D may be TRBD2 (5 bases). The V end lost 3 bases, the J end lost 7 bases, and 16 bases lay between the germline ends. Germline CDR1 reads DFQATT; CDR2 reads SNEGSKA (reference sequence). The CDR3 consists of 14 residues. CDR3 protein: CSASKHTRGNEQFF. DNA of the CDR3: TGCAGTGCTAGCAAGCACACTCGGGGTAATGAGCAGTTCTTC.

The sample holds a few counts of this clonotype. The chain is built from TRBV20-1 and TRBJ2-1; 12 nucleotides match TRBD2. Unmatched junction bases numbered 3, after V lost 3 bases and J lost 0 bases. The CDR3 consists of 16 residues. CDR1 DFQATT and CDR2 SNEGSKA come from the germline V gene (reference sequence). In nucleotides, the CDR3 is TGCAGTGCTAGGACTAGCGGGAGTAGCTCCTACAATGAGCAGTTCTTC. As protein: CSARTSGSSSYNEQFF.

In this sample, this clonotype turned up many times. The CDR3 bases are TGTGCCAGCAGTTTTCGTTGGGGGAATTCACCCCTCCACTTT. Protein product: CASSFRWGNSPLHF. The V and J genes are TRBV12-3 or TRBV12-4 and TRBJ1-6; a possible D gene is TRBD1 (5 bases). This CDR3 has 14 amino acids. The V and J ends lost 3 bases and 7 bases respectively, with 10 bases between them.

The chain carries TRBV10-3 and TRBJ2-1; D perhaps matches TRBD1 (5 bases). The CDR3 consists of 13 residues. Trimming took 7 bases from V and 4 from J, leaving 11 bases between them. CDR1 and CDR2 from the germline V gene are ENHRY and SYGVKD. The CDR3 sequence is CAINRDSYNEQFF. In nucleotides, the CDR3 is TGTGCCATCAATAGAGACAGTTACAATGAGCAGTTCTTC.

The chain carries TRBV18 and TRBJ2-1; possible D gene TRBD2, 5 bases. The ends were cut back, 4 bases at V and 6 bases at J, with 19 bases in the middle. The CDR3 consists of 16 residues. Germline CDR1 reads KGHSH; CDR2 reads LQKENI. The DNA of the CDR3 is TGTGCCAGCTCACTACTTTCGGGGTACTACTCCAATGAGCAGTTCTTC. Amino acids: CASSLLSGYYSNEQFF.

This clonotype was observed at least ten times. The chain uses TRBV5-1 and TRBJ2-7; no firm D call. The CDR3 runs 11 residues. In germline, CDR1 is SGHRS, CDR2 YFSETQ. Trimming removed 5 bases from V and 9 bases from J, with 12 bases in between. CDR3 sequence: CASRVADRQYF. The DNA for the CDR3 is TGCGCCAGCAGGGTAGCAGATCGGCAGTACTTC.

This clonotype was observed a handful of times. CDR3 sequence (DNA): TGCAGCGCCGGTAGCTCCTACGAGCAGTACTTC. It translates to CSAGSSYEQYF. This chain links TRBV20-1 with TRBJ2-7; D remains unclear. Germline V gene data show CDR1 as DFQATT and CDR2 as SNEGSKA (reference sequence). This CDR3 contains 11 residues.

The chain links TRBV7-3 to TRBJ2-1; TRBD1 agrees at 9 bases. Germline-derived CDR1 and CDR2 are SGHTA and FQGTGA. Trimming cost V 5 bases and J 8 bases; bases outside gene matches: 13. This CDR3 comprises 16 residues. CDR3: CASSPSQGQGIHEQFF. The CDR3 DNA sequence: TGTGCCAGCAGCCCCAGCCAGGGACAGGGTATCCATGAGCAGTTCTTC.

In this sample, this clonotype turned up many times. This chain connects TRBV2 to TRBJ2-3, with no clear D. V lost 7 bases and J lost 5, with 13 bases in between. This CDR3 has 13 amino acids. Germline loops: CDR1 SNHLY, CDR2 FYNNEI. The CDR3 spells CASTLGFGDTQYF. CDR3 nucleotide sequence: TGTGCCAGCACGCTGGGGTTCGGAGATACGCAGTATTTT.

This chain connects TRBV15 to TRBJ1-3; possibly TRBD1 for D (5 bases). There are 14 residues in the CDR3. The V end was cut by 7 bases, the J end by 2 bases, with 12 bases between. Germline V gene data show CDR1 as LNHNV and CDR2 as YYDKDF (reference sequence). The CDR3 sequence: CATTQQAPGNTIYF. The DNA of the CDR3 is TGTGCCACCACCCAACAGGCCCCTGGAAACACCATATATTTT.

On this clonotype itself: A much bigger clone sits one base away, suggesting this may be a read error. This sequence joins TRBV6-2 or TRBV6-3 and TRBJ2-3; no firm D call. Germline-derived CDR1 and CDR2 are MNHEY and SVGEGT. CDR3 size: 13 residues. This chain's CDR3 is CVSSYSPPDTQYF. The CDR3 DNA is TGTGTCAGCAGTTACTCGCCCCCTGATACGCAGTATTTT.

This clonotype was observed many times. This chain joins TRBV12-3 or TRBV12-4 and TRBJ2-1, with D tentatively TRBD1 (5 bases). V lost 1 base and J 10 bases, leaving 14 bases between the germline ends. This CDR3 is built from 14 residues. The CDR3 DNA reads TGTGCCAGCAGTTTAGTTTCAGGGCATGGCGAGCAGTTCTTC. Residues: CASSLVSGHGEQFF.

This clonotype was seen ten or more times. The chain couples TRBV7-2 to TRBJ2-3; D ambiguous. The CDR3 has 15 residues. The V gene's germline CDR1 is SGHTA and CDR2 FQGNSA. Trimming took 0 bases from V and 0 from J, leaving 7 bases between them. In DNA form, the CDR3 reads TGTGCCAGCAGCTTAGCTATCGCTAGCACAGATACGCAGTATTTT. Its translation: CASSLAIASTDTQYF.

This clonotype was seen many times. The chain joins TRBV20-1 to TRBJ2-3; D may be TRBD2 (7 bases). The V and J ends lost 2 bases and 4 bases respectively, with 16 bases between them. In germline, CDR1 is DFQATT, CDR2 SNEGSKA (reference sequence). This CDR3 spans 15 amino acids. The CDR3 here is CSARWGGDLSDTQYF. The CDR3 DNA sequence: TGCAGTGCTAGATGGGGGGGCGATTTGTCAGATACGCAGTATTTT.

This clonotype was counted ten times or more. J is TRBJ2-7 and V is TRBV4-1; 7 bases fit TRBD2. Germline trimming cut 0 bases from V and 3 bases from J; bases unmatched to any gene: 17. Germline V gene sequence: CDR1 MGHRA, CDR2 YSYEKL. The CDR3 sequence is 19 residues long. The CDR3 is CASSQDTPRASGTIYEQYF. Here the CDR3 DNA reads TGCGCCAGCAGCCAAGATACCCCCCGGGCTAGCGGAACAATCTACGAGCAGTACTTC.

The CDR3 DNA reads TGTGCCAGCACCGATAATAGCGGTGAAGAGACCCAGTACTTC. Translating gives CASTDNSGEETQYF. The J gene is TRBJ2-5, the V gene TRBV3-1; D is possibly TRBD2 (6 bases). Germline V gives CDR1 LGHDT, CDR2 YNNKEL (reference sequence). Trimming took 7 bases from V and 3 from J, leaving 15 bases between them. The CDR3 is 14 amino acids.

This clonotype was detected many times. The gene calls are TRBV11-1 and TRBJ2-1, with D uncertain. This CDR3 contains 14 residues. V lost 3 bases to trimming and J lost 7 bases, with 13 bases between them. CDR1 and CDR2 (germline): SGHAT, FQDESV (reference sequence). Written as DNA, the CDR3 is TGTGCCAGCAGCTTGGAGCCGGTCTCGAATGAGCAGTTCTTC. It yields the protein CASSLEPVSNEQFF.

The gene calls are TRBV6-4 and TRBJ1-5; unclear D gene. Trimming removed 0 bases from V and 4 bases from J, with 10 bases in between. CDR3 length: 15 amino acids. Germline CDR1 and CDR2: MRHNA and SNTAGT. This CDR3 is CASSDSRPQNQPQHF. In DNA form, the CDR3 reads TGTGCCAGCAGTGACTCGAGGCCCCAGAATCAGCCCCAGCATTTT.

This clonotype was counted a few times. The chain recombines TRBV6-1 with TRBJ2-2, with 9 positions matching TRBD1. CDR3 length equals 16 residues. Germline-derived CDR1 and CDR2 are MNHNS and SASEGT. The V gene end was trimmed by 6 bases and the J gene end by 0 bases; junction bases not matched to a gene: 5. CDR3 sequence (DNA): TGTGCCAGCAGACCCGACAGGGGGACGAACACCGGGGAGCTGTTTTTT. Its translation is CASRPDRGTNTGELFF.

The chain joins TRBV20-1 to TRBJ1-5; perhaps TRBD1 as D (5 bases). The V and J ends lost 0 bases and 7 bases respectively, with 13 bases between them. CDR3 length: 14 amino acids. Germline CDR1 is DFQATT and CDR2 is SNEGSKA (reference sequence). Here the CDR3 reads CSAREGTAWQPQHF. CDR3 bases: TGCAGTGCTAGAGAAGGGACCGCTTGGCAGCCCCAGCATTTT.